These 10 T cell receptor beta chains originate from one sample sequenced in a study of cytomegalovirus exposure and HLA in healthy donors. 60 Vbeta and 13 Jbeta primers were used in PCR. Profiling relied on immunoSEQ multiplex PCR, and the TCRdb table lists in-frame clones only, not all of them. The sample shows fewer than 250,000 clones, less than 85% of them seen only once. The sample consisted of PBMCs. Every receptor here comes from a man between 18 and 35 years old in good health and CMV-seronegative.

The chain recombines TRBV11-3 with TRBJ2-7; D remains ambiguous. The V gene lost 6 bases and the J gene lost 1 base, with 10 bases spanning the gap. This CDR3 is 13 amino acids long. Germline CDR1 and CDR2: SGHNT and YENEEA. CDR3 bases: TGTGCCAGCAGTCTGTTCGCGTCCTACGAGCAGTACTTC. Its translation: CASSLFASYEQYF.

This chain uses TRBV5-1 with TRBJ2-5; the D gene is possibly TRBD2 (7 bases). Trimming shortened V by 4 bases and J by 5 bases, and 18 bases separated the two germline ends. Germline CDR1 reads SGHRS; CDR2 reads YFSETQ. This CDR3 contains 15 residues. The CDR3 DNA reads as TGCGCCAGCAGCGGGGGGGCGACAGGCGGGGAGACCCAGTACTTC. Encoded protein: CASSGGATGGETQYF.

The V and J genes are TRBV28 and TRBJ2-7; 10 nucleotides line up with TRBD2. The CDR3 loop spans 15 amino acids. V was clipped by 5 bases and J by 4 bases; unmatched bases: 8. CDR1 MDHEN and CDR2 SYDVKM come from the germline V gene. As DNA, the CDR3 is TGTGCCAGCAGTGGGGGTTCTAGCGGGAGTTACGAGCAGTACTTC. Its protein is CASSGGSSGSYEQYF.

J is TRBJ1-2 and V is TRBV5-1, with 8 bases identical to TRBD1. Germline V CDR1 and CDR2: SGHRS, YFSETQ. With V trimmed by 4 bases and J by 2 bases, 13 bases remained unmatched. The CDR3 consists of 17 residues. The CDR3 nucleotides read TGCGCCAGCAGCCCCGGACAGGGCTTAGGGGGGAACTATGGCTACACCTTC. Translation gives CASSPGQGLGGNYGYTF.

This clone was counted between two and nine times. Other nucleotide sequences in the sample specify the same CDR3. In DNA form, the CDR3 reads TGTGCCAGCAGTGGGACTAGCGGCACAGATACGCAGTATTTT. Translating gives CASSGTSGTDTQYF. This rearrangement joins TRBV6-4 to TRBJ2-3, with 9 bases identical to TRBD2. V was pared by 4 bases and J by 1 base, with 0 bases of the junction left unmatched. This CDR3 has 14 residues. CDR1 is MRHNA, CDR2 SNTAGT, per germline.

V usage is TRBV28 and J usage is TRBJ1-1; 10 bases agree with TRBD1. The ends lost 4 bases at V and 5 bases at J; junction bases unmatched: 13. The germline V gene has CDR1 MDHEN and CDR2 SYDVKM. The CDR3 length is 17 residues. In nucleotides, the CDR3 is TGTGCCAGCAGTTCCGTACCGGGACAGGGGAGTCAGACTGAAGCTTTCTTT. Protein: CASSSVPGQGSQTEAFF.

The rearrangement links TRBV7-9 to TRBJ1-1; D might be TRBD1 (5 bases). The V gene's germline CDR1 is SEHNR and CDR2 FQNEAQ (reference sequence). The CDR3 loop spans 14 amino acids. Trimming removed 3 bases from V and 1 base from J, with 9 bases in between. CDR3 DNA sequence: TGTGCCAGCAGCTTGGGGCGGGAGAACACTGAAGCTTTCTTT. Translation: CASSLGRENTEAFF.

The chain joins TRBV7-2 to TRBJ2-1, with 8 bases fitting TRBD2. The CDR3 spans 13 residues. Per germline, CDR1 SGHTA and CDR2 FQGNSA. J was trimmed by 7 bases and V by 3 bases; bases with no gene match: 2. The chain's CDR3 is CASSFQRGNEQFF. The CDR3 DNA follows: TGTGCCAGCAGCTTCCAGCGGGGGAATGAGCAGTTCTTC.

The chain uses TRBV7-9 and TRBJ2-3; D is undetermined. The CDR3 sequence is 14 residues long. Germline CDR1 and CDR2: SEHNR and FQNEAQ (reference sequence). Trimming removed 0 bases from V and 0 bases from J, with 4 bases in between. The CDR3 DNA reads as TGTGCCAGCAGCTTAGCGACTAGCACAGATACGCAGTATTTT. It codes for CASSLATSTDTQYF.

V is TRBV28 and J is TRBJ2-3; 8 bases fit TRBD1. In germline, CDR1 is MDHEN, CDR2 SYDVKM. The trim removed 8 bases at V and 4 bases at J, leaving 11 bases unmatched. CDR3 length: 15 amino acids. The CDR3 spells CASGLTGASSDTQYF. The CDR3 DNA follows: TGTGCCAGCGGGTTGACAGGGGCTTCTTCAGATACGCAGTATTTT.